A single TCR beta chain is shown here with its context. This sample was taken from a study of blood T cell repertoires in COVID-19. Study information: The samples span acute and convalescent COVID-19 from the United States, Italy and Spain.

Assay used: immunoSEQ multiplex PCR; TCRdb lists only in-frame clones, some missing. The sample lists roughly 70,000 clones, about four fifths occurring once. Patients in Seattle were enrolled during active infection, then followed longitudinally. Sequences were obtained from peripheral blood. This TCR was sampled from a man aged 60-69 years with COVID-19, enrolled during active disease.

Here the CDR3 reads CSVEPGGVNTGELFF. CDR3 sequence (DNA): TGCAGCGTGGAACCGGGGGGAGTTAACACCGGGGAGCTGTTTTTT. This rearrangement joins TRBV29-1 to TRBJ2-2; 7 nucleotides align to TRBD2. V shed 6 bases, J shed 2 bases, and the junction held 9 bases outside the gene matches. The CDR3 loop spans 15 amino acids. From germline, CDR1 is SQVTM and CDR2 ANQGSEA.